These T cell receptor beta chains were read from a single sample in a study of graft-versus-host responses after intestinal transplantation. Assay: immunoSEQ multiplex PCR; the TCRdb copy retains only in-frame clones and omits some. The sample yields about 47,000 clones, about 95% seen once. The antigens for these receptors are not known. This material consisted of unstimulated CD8+ T cells sorted from spleen or lymph node cells, taken before transplant. All receptors come from a human donor who was the organ donor for an intestinal transplant. The CDR3 runs from the conserved cysteine through the conserved F or W. The D gene is left open where the match is weak. The size field is filled for only some rows; it gives once, few, many or a size class.

j_gene: TRBJ1-5
abundance: NA
d_gene: NA
v_gene: TRBV6-5
CDR3nt: TGTGCCAGCAGTTACTCCTGGGCCAAAAATCAGCCCCAGCATTTT
CDR3aa: CASSYSWAKNQPQHF

j_gene: TRBJ2-7
abundance: NA
d_gene: NA
v_gene: TRBV7-3
CDR3nt: TGTGCCAGCAGCGACCTGGTGGGCGAGCAGTACTTC
CDR3aa: CASSDLVGEQYF

j_gene: TRBJ2-1
abundance: NA
d_gene: TRBD1
v_gene: TRBV7-9
CDR3nt: TGTGCCAGCAGCCGCGGGCAGGGGGTAACAGACAATGAGCAGTTCTTC
CDR3aa: CASSRGQGVTDNEQFF

j_gene: TRBJ2-2
abundance: NA
d_gene: NA
v_gene: TRBV11-3
CDR3nt: TGTGCCAGCAGCTTAGCCCGGACAGTGATTACCGGGGAGCTGTTTTTT
CDR3aa: CASSLARTVITGELFF

j_gene: TRBJ2-7
abundance: NA
d_gene: TRBD1
v_gene: TRBV7-9
CDR3nt: TGTGCCAGCAGTCACGGACAGGGCGGCTACGAGCAGTACTTC
CDR3aa: CASSHGQGGYEQYF

j_gene: TRBJ1-1
abundance: once
d_gene: TRBD1
v_gene: TRBV11-3
CDR3nt: TGTGCCAGCAGCTTAGGGGACAGGATGGAAGCTTTCTTT
CDR3aa: CASSLGDRMEAFF

j_gene: TRBJ2-7
abundance: NA
d_gene: NA
v_gene: TRBV30
CDR3nt: TGTGCCTGGAACAGCGTTAGAGGGGCCTCCTACGAGCAGTACTTC
CDR3aa: CAWNSVRGASYEQYF

j_gene: TRBJ2-2
abundance: NA
d_gene: TRBD1
v_gene: TRBV28
CDR3nt: TGTGCCAGCAGTTTAGTACCGGGACAGGGGGAAGGAGACACCGGGGAGCTGTTTTTT
CDR3aa: CASSLVPGQGEGDTGELFF

j_gene: TRBJ1-2
abundance: NA
d_gene: TRBD1
v_gene: TRBV27
CDR3nt: TGTGCCAGCAGCCCGGTCGGCGGGACAGGGCATGGCTACACCTTC
CDR3aa: CASSPVGGTGHGYTF

j_gene: TRBJ2-7
abundance: NA
d_gene: NA
v_gene: TRBV30
CDR3nt: TGTGCCTGGAGCACAGGGCACGGCAGCTACGAGCAGTACTTC
CDR3aa: CAWSTGHGSYEQYF

j_gene: TRBJ1-1
abundance: NA
d_gene: NA
v_gene: TRBV6-5
CDR3nt: TGTGCCAGCAGTCTCGTCAGGGGTTACACTGAAGCTTTCTTT
CDR3aa: CASSLVRGYTEAFF

j_gene: TRBJ1-1
abundance: NA
d_gene: NA
v_gene: TRBV11-2
CDR3nt: TGTGCCAGCAGCTTAGCGGTGAACACTGAAGCTTTCTTT
CDR3aa: CASSLAVNTEAFF

j_gene: TRBJ1-5
abundance: NA
d_gene: NA
v_gene: TRBV11-1
CDR3nt: TGTGCCAGCAGCTTAAAGACGGATAGCAATCAGCCCCAGCATTTT
CDR3aa: CASSLKTDSNQPQHF

j_gene: TRBJ2-1
abundance: once
d_gene: TRBD2
v_gene: TRBV9
CDR3nt: TGTGCCAGCAGCTCCGGACTAGCGGGGGGATACAATGAGCAGTTCTTC
CDR3aa: CASSSGLAGGYNEQFF

j_gene: TRBJ2-7
abundance: NA
d_gene: TRBD1
v_gene: TRBV27
CDR3nt: TGTGCCAGCAGTTTCCAACCGGGACAGGGCCCCTACGAGCAGTACTTC
CDR3aa: CASSFQPGQGPYEQYF

j_gene: TRBJ2-1
abundance: NA
d_gene: NA
v_gene: TRBV19
CDR3nt: TGTGCCAGTAGTATTGAACAGACCTCCTACAATGAGCAGTTCTTC
CDR3aa: CASSIEQTSYNEQFF

j_gene: TRBJ1-5
abundance: NA
d_gene: NA
v_gene: TRBV5-8
CDR3nt: TGTGCCAGCAGCTTGGGGGGGAACAATCAGCCCCAGCATTTT
CDR3aa: CASSLGGNNQPQHF

j_gene: TRBJ1-6
abundance: NA
d_gene: NA
v_gene: TRBV6-1
CDR3nt: TGTGCCAGCAGTGAAGAGAGCTCCTATAATTCACCCCTCCACTTT
CDR3aa: CASSEESSYNSPLHF

j_gene: TRBJ2-3
abundance: NA
d_gene: TRBD2
v_gene: TRBV7-3
CDR3nt: TGTGCCAGCAGCCTTAGCGGGGGGTACACAGATACGCAGTATTTT
CDR3aa: CASSLSGGYTDTQYF

j_gene: TRBJ2-7
abundance: NA
d_gene: NA
v_gene: TRBV5-6
CDR3nt: TGTGCCAGCAGCTTTGGAGGGACCGAGCAGTACTTC
CDR3aa: CASSFGGTEQYF

j_gene: TRBJ2-1
abundance: NA
d_gene: TRBD2
v_gene: TRBV29-1
CDR3nt: TGCAGCGTTGAACCTAGCGGGGGACTCTACAATGAGCAGTTCTTC
CDR3aa: CSVEPSGGLYNEQFF

j_gene: TRBJ2-7
abundance: once
d_gene: NA
v_gene: TRBV4-1
CDR3nt: TGCGCCAGCAGCCGATCGGATTTGGAGCCCTACGAGCAGTACTTC
CDR3aa: CASSRSDLEPYEQYF

j_gene: TRBJ2-5
abundance: NA
d_gene: TRBD1
v_gene: TRBV19
CDR3nt: TGTGCCAGTAGTCCCGGGACAGGGGAGTACCAAGAGACCCAGTACTTC
CDR3aa: CASSPGTGEYQETQYF

j_gene: TRBJ1-2
abundance: NA
d_gene: NA
v_gene: TRBV9
CDR3nt: TGTGCCAGCAGCGAGCAGGGAGTCTGGGACTATGGCTACACCTTC
CDR3aa: CASSEQGVWDYGYTF

j_gene: TRBJ1-6
abundance: few
d_gene: NA
v_gene: TRBV19
CDR3nt: TGTGCCAGTAGCGATCTATCCCTCAATTCACCCCTCCACTTT
CDR3aa: CASSDLSLNSPLHF

j_gene: TRBJ1-1
abundance: once
d_gene: NA
v_gene: TRBV4-1
CDR3nt: TGCGCCAGCAGCCAAGTTTGGCAGGGGAACACTGAAGCTTTCTTT
CDR3aa: CASSQVWQGNTEAFF

j_gene: TRBJ1-1
abundance: NA
d_gene: NA
v_gene: TRBV28
CDR3nt: TGTGCCAGCAGTTTTAGGACAAGCACTAGTGAAGCTTTCTTT
CDR3aa: CASSFRTSTSEAFF

j_gene: TRBJ2-1
abundance: NA
d_gene: TRBD2
v_gene: TRBV2
CDR3nt: TGTGCCAGCAGGGAGACTAGCGGGGGACCAGAGCAGTTCTTC
CDR3aa: CASRETSGGPEQFF

j_gene: TRBJ1-6
abundance: NA
d_gene: NA
v_gene: TRBV27
CDR3nt: TGTGCCAGCAGTTTATCGAATTCACCCCTCCACTTT
CDR3aa: CASSLSNSPLHF

j_gene: TRBJ2-1
abundance: NA
d_gene: NA
v_gene: TRBV10-3
CDR3nt: TGTGCCATCAGTGAAAAAGGGGATGAGCAGTTCTTC
CDR3aa: CAISEKGDEQFF

j_gene: TRBJ2-6
abundance: NA
d_gene: TRBD1
v_gene: TRBV19
CDR3nt: TGTGCCAGTAGATCCTCCGACAGGGGGCGAACTGGGGCCAACGTCCTGACTTTC
CDR3aa: CASRSSDRGRTGANVLTF

j_gene: TRBJ1-1
abundance: NA
d_gene: NA
v_gene: TRBV5-4
CDR3nt: TGTGCCAGCAGCGCTGGAGGCCCGAACACTGAAGCTTTCTTT
CDR3aa: CASSAGGPNTEAFF

j_gene: TRBJ1-6
abundance: NA
d_gene: NA
v_gene: TRBV6-5
CDR3nt: TGTGCCGTAGGTTCACCCCTCCACTTT
CDR3aa: CAVGSPLHF

j_gene: TRBJ2-1
abundance: once
d_gene: TRBD1
v_gene: TRBV11-3
CDR3nt: TGTGCCAGCAGCTTAGGGGCCGGGACAGGTATTTACAATGAGCAGTTCTTC
CDR3aa: CASSLGAGTGIYNEQFF

j_gene: TRBJ2-1
abundance: NA
d_gene: TRBD1
v_gene: TRBV7-2
CDR3nt: TGTGCCAGCAGCTTGCCCCGGGACAGGGCCTCCTACAATGAGCAGTTCTTC
CDR3aa: CASSLPRDRASYNEQFF

j_gene: TRBJ2-7
abundance: NA
d_gene: NA
v_gene: TRBV29-1
CDR3nt: TGCAGCGTTGAAGTCCGGGGAGGTGACTACGAGCAGTACTTC
CDR3aa: CSVEVRGGDYEQYF

j_gene: TRBJ2-7
abundance: NA
d_gene: NA
v_gene: TRBV4-2
CDR3nt: TGTGCCAGCAGCCAAGCCCGGGTCGGGTTGGACTACGAGCAGTACTTC
CDR3aa: CASSQARVGLDYEQYF

j_gene: TRBJ1-4
abundance: NA
d_gene: NA
v_gene: TRBV19
CDR3nt: TGTGCCAGTAGTATAGACCGAGAGGGTTATAATGAAAAACTGTTTTTT
CDR3aa: CASSIDREGYNEKLFF

j_gene: TRBJ2-6
abundance: NA
d_gene: TRBD1
v_gene: TRBV7-3
CDR3nt: TGTGCCAGCAGCTTTCTTGGGACAGGGGGTTCCTCTGGGGCCAACGTCCTGACTTTC
CDR3aa: CASSFLGTGGSSGANVLTF

j_gene: TRBJ2-7
abundance: NA
d_gene: NA
v_gene: TRBV28
CDR3nt: TGTGCCAGCAGTTTAGTGGGGGAGTATTGGGCCTACGAGCAGTACTTC
CDR3aa: CASSLVGEYWAYEQYF

j_gene: TRBJ1-2
abundance: NA
d_gene: NA
v_gene: TRBV10-2
CDR3nt: TGCGCCAGCAGTGACGGAGGCCCCTATGGCTACACCTTC
CDR3aa: CASSDGGPYGYTF

j_gene: TRBJ2-1
abundance: NA
d_gene: TRBD1
v_gene: TRBV7-9
CDR3nt: TGTGCCAGCAGCTTCCCGGGACAGGGGAGGTATGAGCAGTTCTTC
CDR3aa: CASSFPGQGRYEQFF

j_gene: TRBJ2-7
abundance: NA
d_gene: TRBD1
v_gene: TRBV13
CDR3nt: TGTGCCAGCAGCTACCGGGACAGGGAGAGCTCCTACGAGCAGTACTTC
CDR3aa: CASSYRDRESSYEQYF

j_gene: TRBJ1-2
abundance: NA
d_gene: NA
v_gene: TRBV7-8
CDR3nt: TGTGCCAGCAGCTTAGCGCTCAGGGATGGCTACACCTTC
CDR3aa: CASSLALRDGYTF

j_gene: TRBJ2-1
abundance: NA
d_gene: TRBD2
v_gene: TRBV28
CDR3nt: TGTGCCAGCAGTCCGTTATTTAGCGGGGGTTGGTTCTTC
CDR3aa: CASSPLFSGGWFF

j_gene: TRBJ2-7
abundance: NA
d_gene: NA
v_gene: TRBV11-2
CDR3nt: TGTGCCAGCAGCTTAGTGAGTCCGACCTACGAGCAGTACTTC
CDR3aa: CASSLVSPTYEQYF

j_gene: TRBJ2-3
abundance: NA
d_gene: NA
v_gene: TRBV4-3
CDR3nt: TGCGCCAGCAGCCAAGGGGTTAGCGGCGATACGCAGTATTTT
CDR3aa: CASSQGVSGDTQYF

j_gene: TRBJ1-5
abundance: NA
d_gene: NA
v_gene: TRBV2
CDR3nt: TGTGCCAGCAAGGGGACCCAAAATAGCAATCAGCCCCAGCATTTT
CDR3aa: CASKGTQNSNQPQHF

j_gene: TRBJ2-7
abundance: NA
d_gene: NA
v_gene: TRBV27
CDR3nt: TGTGCCAGCAGTTTATCGCGGGGCAACGAGCAGTACTTC
CDR3aa: CASSLSRGNEQYF

j_gene: TRBJ2-7
abundance: NA
d_gene: NA
v_gene: TRBV4-3
CDR3nt: TGCGCCAGCAGCCAAGATGGGACATTTGGGGACGAGCAGTACTTC
CDR3aa: CASSQDGTFGDEQYF

j_gene: TRBJ1-5
abundance: NA
d_gene: TRBD1
v_gene: TRBV27
CDR3nt: TGTGCCAGCAGCCTGACAGGGAGTCAGCCCCAGCATTTT
CDR3aa: CASSLTGSQPQHF

j_gene: TRBJ1-2
abundance: NA
d_gene: NA
v_gene: TRBV29-1
CDR3nt: TGCAGCGTTGAAGAGGATATAGCGTATGGCTACACCTTC
CDR3aa: CSVEEDIAYGYTF

j_gene: TRBJ1-5
abundance: once
d_gene: NA
v_gene: TRBV19
CDR3nt: TGTGCCAGTAGTATATGGGGGGACGGACCTCAGCCCCAGCATTTT
CDR3aa: CASSIWGDGPQPQHF

j_gene: TRBJ2-1
abundance: once
d_gene: TRBD1
v_gene: TRBV11-2
CDR3nt: TGTGCCAGCAGACCACAGGGGTCCGTGGACAATGAGCAGTTCTTC
CDR3aa: CASRPQGSVDNEQFF

j_gene: TRBJ2-5
abundance: NA
d_gene: NA
v_gene: TRBV28
CDR3nt: TGTGCCAGCAGTTTCCGGGATCGGGAGACCCAGTACTTC
CDR3aa: CASSFRDRETQYF

j_gene: TRBJ2-1
abundance: NA
d_gene: NA
v_gene: TRBV7-9
CDR3nt: TGTGCCAGCAGCTTAGAGCATAATGAGCAGTTCTTC
CDR3aa: CASSLEHNEQFF

j_gene: TRBJ1-1
abundance: NA
d_gene: TRBD1
v_gene: TRBV7-6
CDR3nt: TGTGCCAGCAGCGCCGGACAGGGTGTGAACACTGAAGCTTTCTTT
CDR3aa: CASSAGQGVNTEAFF

j_gene: TRBJ2-3
abundance: NA
d_gene: TRBD2
v_gene: TRBV27
CDR3nt: TGTGCCAGCAGTTATCCGGGACTAGGGGCAGATACGCAGTATTTT
CDR3aa: CASSYPGLGADTQYF

j_gene: TRBJ1-2
abundance: NA
d_gene: TRBD1
v_gene: TRBV27
CDR3nt: TGTGCCAGCAGTTCAGACCTGACAGGGAGAGTAGGCTACACCTTC
CDR3aa: CASSSDLTGRVGYTF